This record concerns one T cell receptor (beta chain) sequence. As yet, its antigen is unknown. This sample was taken from a study of blood T cells in healthy people across ages. In terms of origin and age, donors were healthy Caucasian individuals from Russia aged 6 to 90. The length of the CDR3 is 17 residues. The V gene end was trimmed by 4 bases and the J gene end by 2 bases; junction bases not matched to a gene: 10. Germline loops: CDR1 MNHNS, CDR2 SASEGT. Together with a sample-barcoded 5' primer, a J-beta primer mix was included in a second PCR lasting roughly 6 to 12 cycles. Researchers report that each sample yielded at least 3 million CDR3-containing paired-end reads. Each CDR3 protein is one row after TCRdb ran MiXCR on the 5' RACE reads. Of almost 800,000 distinct CDR3 sequences listed, about three fifths are singletons. Study-wide results and caveats: Diversity estimates drawn from one million T cells were deemed underestimates.

V usage is TRBV6-1 and J usage is TRBJ2-3; TRBD1 agrees at 9 bases. The sequenced sample was blood. The clonotype was recovered from a man aged 25 to 45 in good health. CDR3: CASSGPTGGWDTDTQYF. For the CDR3, the DNA is TGTGCCAGCAGTGGACCAACAGGGGGCTGGGACACAGATACGCAGTATTTT.